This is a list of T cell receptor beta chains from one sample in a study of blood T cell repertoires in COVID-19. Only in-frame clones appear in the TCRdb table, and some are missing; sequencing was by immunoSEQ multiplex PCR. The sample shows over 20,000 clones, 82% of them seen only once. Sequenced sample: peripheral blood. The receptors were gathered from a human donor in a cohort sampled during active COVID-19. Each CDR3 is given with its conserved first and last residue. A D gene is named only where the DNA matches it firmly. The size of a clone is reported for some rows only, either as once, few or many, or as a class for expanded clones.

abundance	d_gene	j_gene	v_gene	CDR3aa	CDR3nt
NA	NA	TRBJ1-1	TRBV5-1	CASSLEGGLAEAFF	TGCGCCAGCAGCTTGGAAGGGGGTTTGGCTGAAGCTTTCTTT
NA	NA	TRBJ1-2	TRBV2	CASSARWSDYGYTF	TGTGCCAGCAGTGCCCGGTGGTCGGACTATGGCTACACCTTC
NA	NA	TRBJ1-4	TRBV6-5	CASSPTGRTNEKLFF	TGTGCCAGCAGTCCAACTGGGCGAACTAATGAAAAACTGTTTTTT
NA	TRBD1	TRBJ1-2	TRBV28	CASSGTVYGYTF	TGTGCCAGCAGCGGGACAGTCTACGGCTACACCTTC
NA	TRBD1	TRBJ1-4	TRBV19	CASSLSGQGGEKLFF	TGTGCCAGTAGCCTATCGGGACAGGGAGGCGAAAAACTGTTTTTT
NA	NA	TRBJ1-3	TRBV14	CASSPYFRQTSGNTIYF	TGTGCCAGCAGCCCTTATTTCCGACAGACCTCTGGAAACACCATATATTTT
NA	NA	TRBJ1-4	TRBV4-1	CASSLQTGQREKLFF	TGCGCCAGCAGCCTCCAGACAGGCCAGAGGGAAAAACTGTTTTTT
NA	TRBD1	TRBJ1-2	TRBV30	CAWVPDRDYGYTF	TGTGCCTGGGTACCGGACAGGGACTATGGCTACACCTTC
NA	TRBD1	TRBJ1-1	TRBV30	CAWSRTGGSMNTEAFF	TGTGCCTGGAGCCGCACAGGGGGTTCTATGAACACTGAAGCTTTCTTT
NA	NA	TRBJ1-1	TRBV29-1	CSVGHRKNTEAFF	TGCAGCGTTGGGCACAGAAAGAACACTGAAGCTTTCTTT
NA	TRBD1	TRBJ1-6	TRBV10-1	CASAGQGKSPLHF	TGCGCCAGCGCTGGACAGGGGAAATCACCCCTCCACTTT
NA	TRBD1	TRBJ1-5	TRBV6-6	CASSKGQADNQPQHF	TGTGCCAGCAGTAAGGGACAGGCAGACAATCAGCCCCAGCATTTT
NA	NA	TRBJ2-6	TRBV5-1	CASSVRGSGANVLTF	TGCGCCAGCAGCGTCCGGGGCTCTGGGGCCAACGTCCTGACTTTC
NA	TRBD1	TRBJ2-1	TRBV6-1	CASSDPGQIGDEQFF	TGTGCCAGCAGTGATCCGGGACAGATAGGAGATGAGCAGTTCTTC
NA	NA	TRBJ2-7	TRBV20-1	CSASIGAANEQYF	TGCAGTGCTAGTATTGGGGCAGCGAACGAGCAGTACTTC
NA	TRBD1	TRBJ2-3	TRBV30	CAWNTGTDTDTQYF	TGTGCCTGGAACACCGGGACAGACACAGATACGCAGTATTTT
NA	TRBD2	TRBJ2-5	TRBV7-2	CASRRTSGAQETQYF	TGTGCCAGCAGGCGGACTAGCGGAGCTCAAGAGACCCAGTACTTC
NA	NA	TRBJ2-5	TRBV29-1	CSWAGAGETQYF	TGCAGCTGGGCGGGGGCCGGAGAGACCCAGTACTTC
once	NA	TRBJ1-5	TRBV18	CASSYRMSNQPQHF	TGTGCCAGCTCGTACAGGATGAGCAATCAGCCCCAGCATTTT
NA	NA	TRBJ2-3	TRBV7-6	CATEARGTDTQYF	TGTGCCACCGAGGCCAGGGGCACAGATACGCAGTATTTT
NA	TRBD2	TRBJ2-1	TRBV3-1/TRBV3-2	CASSQGFSAGDYNEQFF	TGTGCCAGCAGCCAAGGTTTTTCAGCGGGAGACTACAATGAGCAGTTCTTC
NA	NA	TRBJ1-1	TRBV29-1	CSVPSQINTEAFF	TGCAGCGTTCCATCTCAGATTAACACTGAAGCTTTCTTT
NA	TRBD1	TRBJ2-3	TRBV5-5	CASRRQGARVTDTQYF	TGTGCCAGCAGAAGACAGGGGGCGCGTGTCACAGATACGCAGTATTTT
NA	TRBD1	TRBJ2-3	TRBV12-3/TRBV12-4	CASSLDRGDTQYF	TGTGCCAGCAGTTTAGACAGGGGCGATACGCAGTATTTT
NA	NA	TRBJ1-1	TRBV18	CASSPGGRDTEAFF	TGTGCCAGCTCACCGGGAGGGCGGGACACTGAAGCTTTCTTT
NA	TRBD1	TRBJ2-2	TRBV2	CASRKEQGTGELFF	TGTGCCAGCAGGAAAGAACAGGGGACCGGGGAGCTGTTTTTT
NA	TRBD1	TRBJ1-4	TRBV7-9	CASVHVGQGVEKLFF	TGTGCCAGCGTTCACGTAGGACAGGGGGTTGAAAAACTGTTTTTT
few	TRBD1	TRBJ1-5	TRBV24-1	CATGRQGTGPQHF	TGTGCCACCGGGAGACAGGGTACGGGGCCCCAGCATTTT
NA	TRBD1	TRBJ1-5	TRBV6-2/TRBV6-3	CASSGQVPQPQHF	TGTGCCAGCAGTGGACAGGTCCCCCAGCCCCAGCATTTT
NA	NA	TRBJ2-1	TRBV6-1	CASSERGGAANEQFF	TGTGCCAGCAGTGAAAGGGGTGGGGCAGCTAATGAGCAGTTCTTC
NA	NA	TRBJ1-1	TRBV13	CASSSWTAEAFF	TGTGCCAGCAGCTCCTGGACAGCTGAAGCTTTCTTT
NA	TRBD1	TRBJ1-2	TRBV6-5	CASSYHGTGGEGYTF	TGTGCCAGCAGTTACCATGGGACAGGGGGCGAGGGCTACACCTTC
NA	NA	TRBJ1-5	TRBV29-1	CSVRIGDQPQHF	TGCAGCGTCCGTATAGGGGATCAGCCCCAGCATTTT
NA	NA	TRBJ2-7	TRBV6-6	CASKREISHEQYF	TGTGCCAGCAAACGGGAGATTAGCCACGAGCAGTACTTC
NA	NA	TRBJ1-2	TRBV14	CASSQAHLYGYTF	TGTGCCAGCAGCCAAGCACATCTCTATGGCTACACCTTC
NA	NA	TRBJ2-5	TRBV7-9	CASSLVASKETQYF	TGTGCCAGCAGCTTAGTAGCATCGAAAGAGACCCAGTACTTC
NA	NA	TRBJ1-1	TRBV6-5	CASSGRVWTEAFF	TGTGCCAGCTCGGGCAGGGTGTGGACTGAAGCTTTCTTT
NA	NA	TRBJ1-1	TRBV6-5	CASRAQGVTEAFF	TGTGCCAGCAGGGCCCAGGGTGTCACTGAAGCTTTCTTT
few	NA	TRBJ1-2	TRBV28	CASSPEWAGGYTF	TGTGCCAGCAGTCCCGAGTGGGCGGGAGGCTACACCTTC
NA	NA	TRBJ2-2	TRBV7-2	CASLAVRAGELFF	TGTGCCAGCCTCGCCGTGAGGGCCGGGGAGCTGTTTTTT
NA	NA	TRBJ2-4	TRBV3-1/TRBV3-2	CASSQVRAKNIQYF	TGTGCCAGCAGCCAAGTCAGGGCCAAAAACATTCAGTACTTC